Listed here is a single T cell receptor (beta chain). Its antigen remains unknown. This CDR3 has 16 amino acids. Between the trimmed V and J ends, which lost 0 bases and 5 bases, there was a span of 14 bases. The germline V gene has CDR1 SGHRS and CDR2 YFSETQ. This entry is derived from a study of neoadjuvant nivolumab and ipilimumab in lung cancer. Study observations and caveats: Resected-tumor TCR richness correlated positively with pretherapy blood richness. Compared with tumor-adjacent uninvolved lung, resected tumors showed greater richness and clonality.

Profiled with immunoSEQ multiplex PCR; TCRdb holds only in-frame clones, not every one. This sample has just under 10,000 clones, with around 81% found just once. The receptor comes from an adult with non-small cell lung cancer. The sequences come from peripheral blood, collected before neoadjuvant nivolumab, alone or with ipilimumab. The rearrangement links TRBV5-1 to TRBJ1-4; possibly TRBD1 for D (5 bases). CDR3 sequence (DNA): TGCGCCAGCAGCTTGGTGGGTAGGGGCCGGAATGAAAAACTGTTTTTT. Residues: CASSLVGRGRNEKLFF.